Following are 6 T cell receptor beta chains from one sample sequenced in a study of blood T cell repertoires in COVID-19. Repertoires were generated with immunoSEQ multiplex PCR, while TCRdb's copy carries only in-frame clones and drops some. Of some 110,000 clones in the sample, about 82% were seen once. The specimen sequenced was peripheral blood. The receptor source for this set is a human donor in a cohort sampled during active COVID-19.

The chain is built from TRBV18 and TRBJ1-2, with 7 bases lining up with TRBD1. The CDR3 length is 18 residues. The V gene end was trimmed by 3 bases and the J gene end by 0 bases; junction bases not matched to a gene: 13. Germline V gene sequence: CDR1 KGHSH, CDR2 LQKENI. The CDR3, as DNA: TGTGCCAGCTCACCGCTCCGGGACAGCAAACCCTCTAACTATGGCTACACCTTC. It specifies CASSPLRDSKPSNYGYTF.

V and J are TRBV30 and TRBJ2-3; 9 bases line up with TRBD2. Germline assignment: CDR1 GTSNPN and CDR2 SVGIG (reference sequence). The V and J ends lost 5 bases and 6 bases, in that order; junction bases with no gene match: 18. This CDR3 spans 17 amino acids. The CDR3 loop is CAWLTAGLARRGDTQYF. The CDR3 bases are TGTGCCTGGCTAACTGCGGGACTAGCTAGAAGGGGGGATACGCAGTATTTT.

V and J are TRBV6-5 and TRBJ2-6; D ambiguous. This CDR3 has 13 residues. Germline lookup yields CDR1 MNHEY and CDR2 SVGAGI. The ends were cut back, 7 bases at V and 2 bases at J, with 6 bases in the middle. CDR3 DNA sequence: TGTGCCAGCAAAGAGACTGGGGCCAACGTCCTGACTTTC. It specifies CASKETGANVLTF.

The V call is TRBV5-1, the J call TRBJ2-1, with a tentative D call TRBD2 (6 bases). CDR3 size: 13 residues. In germline, CDR1 is SGHRS, CDR2 YFSETQ. V was cut by 4 bases and J by 7 bases, with 12 bases left in between. The CDR3 protein is CASSLLARNEQFF. CDR3 nucleotide sequence: TGCGCCAGCAGCCTCCTAGCGAGAAATGAGCAGTTCTTC.

V is TRBV7-6 and J is TRBJ2-3, with TRBD2 matching over 9 bases. The V gene's germline CDR1 is SGHVS and CDR2 FNYEAQ. This CDR3 is 15 amino acids long. V was pared by 1 base and J by 6 bases, with 5 bases of the junction left unmatched. CDR3 amino acids: CASSLGVAGVDTQYF. The CDR3 DNA reads TGTGCCAGCAGCTTAGGGGTAGCGGGAGTGGATACGCAGTATTTT.

The CDR3 DNA reads TGTGCCAGCAGCTTGGAGGCGGTGATCAACACTGAAGCTTTCTTT. Its translation is CASSLEAVINTEAFF. The J gene is TRBJ1-1, the V gene TRBV5-4; no definite D call. Germline V CDR1 and CDR2: SGHNT, YYREEE (reference sequence). The CDR3 contains 15 residues. The V end was cut by 0 bases, the J end by 2 bases, with 11 bases between.